This T cell receptor beta chain derives from a study of beta chain features in type 1 diabetes. The entirety of the isolated RNA underwent reverse transcription, so expressed TCRB transcripts were sequenced. The assay was immunoSEQ multiplex PCR, and TCRdb's table has in-frame clones only and misses some. The sample consists of hundreds of thousands of clones, around a sixth of them appearing once. Trimming pared 4 bases from V and 5 bases from J, leaving 18 bases between. Germline loops: CDR1 MNHEY, CDR2 SMNVEV (reference sequence). The CDR3 covers 15 residues. Notes on the study in general: Insertions at VDJ junctions were less frequent in type 1 diabetes patients. These patients also deleted more nucleotides at the same junctions.

Sorting based on CD45RO/CCR7/CD25/CD127/CD95/CD27 separated CD4+ naive, central memory, regulatory and stem cell-like memory cells. Remarks on this clone: The antigen is unknown.

The source material was naive CD4+ T cells from blood. This receptor was identified in a man between 18 and 35 years old in good health. V is TRBV27 and J is TRBJ2-7, with D possibly TRBD2 on 6 matching bases. The CDR3 DNA follows: TGTGCCAGCAGTTCCGGAGGGGCAGGGTCCCACGAGCAGTACTTC. Its protein is CASSSGGAGSHEQYF.